Presented here are 10 T cell receptor beta chains from one specimen sequenced in a study of T-cell memory formation after mild COVID-19. TCRdb independently ran MiXCR on the 5' RACE reads; one entry per CDR3 protein. The profile shows about 200,000 distinct CDR3 sequences, over 9.5% of them singletons. Sequencing was carried out using PBMCs or a T cell subset sorted from them (not recorded which). These receptors were taken from a young man who had mild COVID-19 (a few samples of this study predate the infection). Cell type and time point are not known.

V is TRBV4-3 and J is TRBJ1-5; D call uncertain. CDR3 size: 15 residues. Trimming pared 6 bases from V and 1 base from J, leaving 13 bases between. CDR1 and CDR2 from the germline V gene are LGHNA and YSLEER. As DNA, the CDR3 is TGCGCCAGCAGTCCGACGTATGTGAGCAATCAGCCCCAGCATTTT. Protein sequence: CASSPTYVSNQPQHF.

For this clonotype: With a much larger clone just one base away, this may be a read error. This chain joins TRBV14 and TRBJ2-3; D ambiguous. Trimming took off 1 base at V and 3 bases at J, with 8 bases between the two ends. Germline-derived CDR1 and CDR2 are SGHDN and FVKESK. The CDR3 totals 14 residues. The CDR3 protein is CASSQGPWTDTQYF. In DNA, the CDR3 is TGTGCCAGCAGCCAAGGGCCATGGACAGATACGCAGTATTTT.

This clonotype was seen repeatedly, ten times or more. The chain uses TRBV7-9 and TRBJ1-5; 8 bases align to TRBD1. The CDR3 sequence is 17 residues long. Germline-derived CDR1 and CDR2 are SEHNR and FQNEAQ (reference sequence). V dropped 3 bases and J dropped 3; count of bases not matched to a gene: 10. In DNA, the CDR3 is TGTGCCAGCAGCTTTCTCAACCCGGACAGGGCCAATCAGCCCCAGCATTTT. As protein: CASSFLNPDRANQPQHF.

This clonotype was observed a few times. This rearrangement joins TRBV4-2 to TRBJ2-2; 9 nucleotides align to TRBD2. The CDR3 runs to 16 residues. Germline CDR1 and CDR2: LGHNA and YNFKEQ. With V trimmed by 0 bases and J by 5 bases, 4 bases remained unmatched. For the CDR3, the DNA is TGTGCCAGCAGCCAAGATCTCGCGGGGGGGACCGGGGAGCTGTTTTTT. Translating it yields CASSQDLAGGTGELFF.

J is TRBJ2-1 and V is TRBV10-3; no clear D gene. Germline loops: CDR1 ENHRY, CDR2 SYGVKD. Trimming pared 6 bases from V and 6 bases from J, leaving 15 bases between. The CDR3 sequence is 14 residues long. CDR3 bases: TGTGCCATCAGGCGAACAGTGGGTTCCAATGAGCAGTTCTTC. Protein sequence: CAIRRTVGSNEQFF.

The sample holds a few counts of this clonotype. V usage is TRBV28 and J usage is TRBJ2-7; 8 bases are a match to TRBD2. V was clipped by 6 bases and J by 3 bases; unmatched bases: 4. CDR3 length: 13 amino acids. Germline-derived CDR1 and CDR2 are MDHEN and SYDVKM. CDR3 sequence: CASSSGGVYEQYV. The CDR3 DNA follows: TGTGCCAGCAGCTCGGGGGGGGTCTACGAGCAGTACGTC.

This clonotype was seen at least ten times. CDR3 loop: CASSLIAGAGDTQYF. CDR3 coding DNA: TGTGCCAGCAGCTTAATAGCGGGGGCGGGGGATACGCAGTATTTT. The J gene is TRBJ2-3, the V gene TRBV7-2; TRBD2 aligns across 9 bases. Losses at the gene ends were 2 bases for V and 6 bases for J; bases not matched to a gene: 6. The CDR3 covers 15 residues. Germline lookup yields CDR1 SGHTA and CDR2 FQGNSA.

In its sample, this clonotype was seen a few times. The CDR3 reads CASSPRDQQGAQYF. CDR3 DNA: TGTGCCAGCAGCCCTCGTGACCAGCAAGGGGCCCAGTACTTC. The chain is built from TRBV7-9 and TRBJ2-5, with D maybe TRBD1 (5 bases). Germline CDR1 is SEHNR and CDR2 is FQNEAQ (reference sequence). The CDR3 consists of 14 residues. Trimming took off 5 bases at V and 9 bases at J, with 19 bases between the two ends.

There are many counts of this clonotype. Here the CDR3 DNA reads TGTGCCAGTAGTATTTTGGACAGGACCTACGAGCAGTACTTC. It is translated as CASSILDRTYEQYF. This chain connects TRBV19 to TRBJ2-7, with TRBD1 matching 7 bases. The germline V gene encodes CDR1 LNHDA and CDR2 SQIVND (reference sequence). V gave up 3 bases and J gave up 2 bases; unmatched junction bases: 4. CDR3 length: 14 amino acids.

A few counts support this clonotype. This sequence joins TRBV6-5 and TRBJ1-1; D is ambiguous. Trimming stripped 2 bases from V and 5 bases from J, with 18 bases between. The CDR3 length is 16 residues. In germline, CDR1 is MNHEY, CDR2 SVGAGI. CDR3 region: CASSYQLPGTGTEAFF. The CDR3 DNA is TGTGCCAGCAGTTACCAGCTTCCAGGAACGGGGACTGAAGCTTTCTTT.